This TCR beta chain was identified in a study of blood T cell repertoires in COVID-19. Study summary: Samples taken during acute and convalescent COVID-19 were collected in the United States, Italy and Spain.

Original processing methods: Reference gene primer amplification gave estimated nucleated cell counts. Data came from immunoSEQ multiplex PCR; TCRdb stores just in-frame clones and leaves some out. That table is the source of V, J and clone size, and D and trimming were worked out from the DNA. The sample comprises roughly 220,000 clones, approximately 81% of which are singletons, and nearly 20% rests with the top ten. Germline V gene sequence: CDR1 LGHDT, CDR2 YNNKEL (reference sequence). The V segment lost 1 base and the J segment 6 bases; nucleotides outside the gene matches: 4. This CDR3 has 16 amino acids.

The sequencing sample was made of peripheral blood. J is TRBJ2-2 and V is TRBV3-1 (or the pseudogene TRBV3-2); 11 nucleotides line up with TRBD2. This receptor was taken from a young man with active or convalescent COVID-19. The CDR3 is CASSQGSSGGAGELFF. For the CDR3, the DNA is TGTGCCAGCAGCCAAGGAAGTAGCGGGGGGGCCGGGGAGCTGTTTTTT.